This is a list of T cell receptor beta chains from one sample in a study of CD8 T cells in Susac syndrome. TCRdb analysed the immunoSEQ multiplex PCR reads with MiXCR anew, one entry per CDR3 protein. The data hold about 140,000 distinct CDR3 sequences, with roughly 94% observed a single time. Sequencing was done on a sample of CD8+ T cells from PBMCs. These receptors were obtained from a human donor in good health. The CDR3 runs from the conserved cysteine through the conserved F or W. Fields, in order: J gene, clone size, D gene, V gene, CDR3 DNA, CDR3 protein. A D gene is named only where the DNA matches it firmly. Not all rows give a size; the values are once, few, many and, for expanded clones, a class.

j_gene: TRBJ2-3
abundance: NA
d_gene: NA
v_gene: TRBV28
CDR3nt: TGTGCCAGCAGCGTCTCACTAGTGATCACAGATACGCAGTATTTT
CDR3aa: CASSVSLVITDTQYF

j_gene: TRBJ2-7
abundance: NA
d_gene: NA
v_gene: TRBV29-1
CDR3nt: TGCAGCGTTGCAGCCTCCGAGCAGTACTTC
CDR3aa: CSVAASEQYF

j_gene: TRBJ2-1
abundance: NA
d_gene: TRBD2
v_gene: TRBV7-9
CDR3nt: TGTGCCAGCAGCCCCCAGCTAGCGGACTCCTACAATGAGCAGTTCTTC
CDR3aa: CASSPQLADSYNEQFF

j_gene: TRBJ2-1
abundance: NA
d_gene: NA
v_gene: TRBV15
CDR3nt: TGTGCCACTAGCGGAAATTACAATGAGCAGTTCTTC
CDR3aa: CATSGNYNEQFF

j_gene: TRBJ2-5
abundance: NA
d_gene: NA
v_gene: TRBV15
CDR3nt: TGTGCCACCAGCAGAGATAGAACTTACCAAGAGACCCAGTACTTC
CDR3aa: CATSRDRTYQETQYF

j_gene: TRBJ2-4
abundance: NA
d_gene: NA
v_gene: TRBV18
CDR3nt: TGTGCCAGCTCACCAGAGGAGGGGAAGGGCAAAAACATTCAGTACTTC
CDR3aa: CASSPEEGKGKNIQYF

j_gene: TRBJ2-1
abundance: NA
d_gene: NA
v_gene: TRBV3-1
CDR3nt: TGTGCCAGCAAGCCAGCGGAGAACTACAATGAGCAGTTCTTC
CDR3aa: CASKPAENYNEQFF

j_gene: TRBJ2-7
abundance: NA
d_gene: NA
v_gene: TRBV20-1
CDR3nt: TGCAGTGCTAGAGATCGGGGGCAATACGAGCAGTACTTC
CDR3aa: CSARDRGQYEQYF

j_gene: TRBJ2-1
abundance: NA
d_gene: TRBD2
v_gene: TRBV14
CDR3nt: TGTGCCAGCAGCCAAAAGGCCAGCGGGAGGGGGGCTGAGCAGTTCTTC
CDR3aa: CASSQKASGRGAEQFF

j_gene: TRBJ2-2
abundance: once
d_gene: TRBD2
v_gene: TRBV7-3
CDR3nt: TGTGCCAGCAGCTTATTAGCGGGAGGGAAGAACACCGGGGAGCTGTTTTTT
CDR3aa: CASSLLAGGKNTGELFF

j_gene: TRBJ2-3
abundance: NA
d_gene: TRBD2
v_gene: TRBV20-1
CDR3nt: TGCAGTGCCGTTGTACCGGGACTAGCGGGAGGGGATACGCAGTATTTT
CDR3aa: CSAVVPGLAGGDTQYF

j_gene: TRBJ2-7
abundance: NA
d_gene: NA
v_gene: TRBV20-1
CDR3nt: TGCAGTGCTAGAGATGCCGGCGAGCAGTACTTC
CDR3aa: CSARDAGEQYF

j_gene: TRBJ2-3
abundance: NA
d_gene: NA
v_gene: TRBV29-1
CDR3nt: TGCAGCGTTCCGCAGAGGTCAGATACGCAGTATTTT
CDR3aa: CSVPQRSDTQYF

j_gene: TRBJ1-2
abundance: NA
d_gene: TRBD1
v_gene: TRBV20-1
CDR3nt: TGCAGTGCTGCGGACAGGGCCTATGGCTACACCTTC
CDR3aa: CSAADRAYGYTF

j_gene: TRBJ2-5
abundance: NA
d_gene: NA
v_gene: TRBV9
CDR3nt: TGTGCCAGCAGCGCCCCCGAAGAGACCCAGTACTTC
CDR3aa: CASSAPEETQYF

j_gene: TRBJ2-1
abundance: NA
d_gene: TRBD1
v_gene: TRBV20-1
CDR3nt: TGCAGTGCTAGAGACGCGGACAGGGGGTTACCCAATGAGCAGTTCTTC
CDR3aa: CSARDADRGLPNEQFF

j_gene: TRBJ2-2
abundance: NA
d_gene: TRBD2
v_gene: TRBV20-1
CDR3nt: TGCAGTGCTAGCCGACTAGCGGGGAACACCGGGGAGCTGTTTTTT
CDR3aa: CSASRLAGNTGELFF

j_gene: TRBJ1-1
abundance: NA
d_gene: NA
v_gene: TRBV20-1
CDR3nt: TGCAGTGCTTGGGACACTGAAGCTTTCTTT
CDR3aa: CSAWDTEAFF

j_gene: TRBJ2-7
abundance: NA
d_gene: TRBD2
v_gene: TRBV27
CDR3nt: TGTGCCAGCAGGATGGTAGCGGGAGGCCGAACCCGCTCCTACGAGCAGTACTTC
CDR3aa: CASRMVAGGRTRSYEQYF

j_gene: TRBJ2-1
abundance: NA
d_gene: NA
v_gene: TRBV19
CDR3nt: TGTGCCAGTAGGTTGATGGGTCTCCCACAGGATGAGCAGTTCTTC
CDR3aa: CASRLMGLPQDEQFF

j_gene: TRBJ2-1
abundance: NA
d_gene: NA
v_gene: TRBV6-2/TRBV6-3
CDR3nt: TGTGCCAGCAGTTACTCGATGGGACCCTACAATGAGCAGTTCTTC
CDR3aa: CASSYSMGPYNEQFF

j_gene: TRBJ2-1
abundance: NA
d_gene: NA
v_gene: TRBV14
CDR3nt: TGTGCCAGCAGCTTCCGGATGGACAATGAGCAGTTCTTC
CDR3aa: CASSFRMDNEQFF

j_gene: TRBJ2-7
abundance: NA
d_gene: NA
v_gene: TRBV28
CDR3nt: TGTGCCAGCAGTTCGGGACCGATCTACGAGCAGTACTTC
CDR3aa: CASSSGPIYEQYF

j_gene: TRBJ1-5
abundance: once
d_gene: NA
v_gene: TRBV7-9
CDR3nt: TGTGCCAGCAGCCCAGATCAATATAGCAATCAGCCCCAGCATTTT
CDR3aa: CASSPDQYSNQPQHF

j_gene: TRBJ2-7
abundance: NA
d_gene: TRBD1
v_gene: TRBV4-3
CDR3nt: TGCGCCAGCAGCCAAGACAGGACAGGGTACGAGCAGTACTTC
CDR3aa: CASSQDRTGYEQYF

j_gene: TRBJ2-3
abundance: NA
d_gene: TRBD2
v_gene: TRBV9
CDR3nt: TGTGCCAGCAGCGGGAAGGGTAGCGGGCATCTGCTCACAGATACGCAGTATTTT
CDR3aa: CASSGKGSGHLLTDTQYF

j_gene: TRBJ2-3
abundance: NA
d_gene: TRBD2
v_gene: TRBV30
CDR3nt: TGTGCCTGGATGCGGTTAGCGGGAGCCGATACGCAGTATTTT
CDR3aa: CAWMRLAGADTQYF

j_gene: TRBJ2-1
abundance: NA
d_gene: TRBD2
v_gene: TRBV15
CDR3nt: TGTGCCACCAGCAGAGACTTCACTAGCGGGAGGTCATACAATGAGCAGTTCTTC
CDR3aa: CATSRDFTSGRSYNEQFF

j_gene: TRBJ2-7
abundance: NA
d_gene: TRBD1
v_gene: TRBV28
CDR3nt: TGTGCCAGCAGATTGGACAGGACCTCATCCTACGAGCAGTACTTC
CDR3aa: CASRLDRTSSYEQYF

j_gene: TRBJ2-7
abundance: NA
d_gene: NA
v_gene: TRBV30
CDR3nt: TGTGCCTGGAGTATCGGGACGGGCGCCTACGAGCAGTACTTC
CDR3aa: CAWSIGTGAYEQYF

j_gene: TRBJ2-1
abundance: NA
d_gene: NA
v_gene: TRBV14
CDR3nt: TGTGCCAGCAGCCCGCCTCCTAGACCCCATGAGCAGTTCTTC
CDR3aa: CASSPPPRPHEQFF

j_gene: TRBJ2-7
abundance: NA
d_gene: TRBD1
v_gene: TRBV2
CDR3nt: TGTGCCAGCAGGAAACAGGGGGGACTGGAGCAGTACTTC
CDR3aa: CASRKQGGLEQYF

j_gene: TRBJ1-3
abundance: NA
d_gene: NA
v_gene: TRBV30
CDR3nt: TGTGCCTGGGGGGATGACTCTGGAAACACCATATATTTT
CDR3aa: CAWGDDSGNTIYF

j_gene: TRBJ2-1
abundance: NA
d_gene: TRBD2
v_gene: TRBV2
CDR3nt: TGTGCCAGCAGCCCCGAATCCCCTACTACTAGCGGAAGCTCCTACAATGAGCAGTTCTTC
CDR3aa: CASSPESPTTSGSSYNEQFF

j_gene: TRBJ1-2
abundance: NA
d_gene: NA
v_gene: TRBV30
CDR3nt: TGTGCCTGGGTTGGTAGTAACTATGGCTACACCTTC
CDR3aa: CAWVGSNYGYTF

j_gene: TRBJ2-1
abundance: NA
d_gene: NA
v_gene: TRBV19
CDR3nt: TGTGCCAGTAGTTGGGCAGGGAGTGGGAATGAGCAGTTCTTC
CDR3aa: CASSWAGSGNEQFF

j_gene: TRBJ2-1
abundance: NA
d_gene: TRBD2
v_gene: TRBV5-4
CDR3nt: TGTGCCAGCAGCTTGGTTGGGGGAGGGCAGCATGAGCAGTTCTTC
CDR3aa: CASSLVGGGQHEQFF

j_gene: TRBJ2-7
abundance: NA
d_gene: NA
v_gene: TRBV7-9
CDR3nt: TGTGCCAGCAGCTTGACCCTCCTCGAGCAGTACTTC
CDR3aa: CASSLTLLEQYF

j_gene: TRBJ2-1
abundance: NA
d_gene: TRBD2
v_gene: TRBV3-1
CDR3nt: TGTGCCAGCAGCCACCGGGGACTAGCGATCGAGGGGCAGTTCTTC
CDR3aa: CASSHRGLAIEGQFF

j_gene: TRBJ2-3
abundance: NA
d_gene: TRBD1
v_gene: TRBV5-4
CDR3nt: TGTGCCAGCAGCTCCACCGGGACAGTGACAGATACGCAGTATTTT
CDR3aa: CASSSTGTVTDTQYF

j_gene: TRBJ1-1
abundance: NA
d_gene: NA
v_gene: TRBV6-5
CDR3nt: TGTGCCAGCAGTTACTCGAGATCCCCGAACACTGAAGCTTTCTTT
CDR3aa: CASSYSRSPNTEAFF

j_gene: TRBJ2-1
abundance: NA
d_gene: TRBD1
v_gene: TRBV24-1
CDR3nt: TGTGCCACCAGTGATGACAGGGTTGAATTCTTC
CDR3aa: CATSDDRVEFF

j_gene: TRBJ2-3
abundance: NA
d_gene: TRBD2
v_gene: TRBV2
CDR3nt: TGTGCCAGCAGTGGACTAGCGGGAGCTGTCAAAGATACGCAGTATTTT
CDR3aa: CASSGLAGAVKDTQYF

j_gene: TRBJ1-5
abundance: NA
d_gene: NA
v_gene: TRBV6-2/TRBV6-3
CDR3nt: TGTGCCAGCAGTTACGGGCTTCCTATTCAGCCCCAGCATTTT
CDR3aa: CASSYGLPIQPQHF

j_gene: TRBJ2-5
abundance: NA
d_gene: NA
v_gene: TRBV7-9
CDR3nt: TGTGCCAGCAGCTTAGCGAGGGAGACCCAGTACTTC
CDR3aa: CASSLARETQYF

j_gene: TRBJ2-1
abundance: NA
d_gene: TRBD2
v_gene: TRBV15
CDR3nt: TGTGCCACCAGCAGTACTGCGACTAGCTCGGTTGAGCAGTTCTTC
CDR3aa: CATSSTATSSVEQFF

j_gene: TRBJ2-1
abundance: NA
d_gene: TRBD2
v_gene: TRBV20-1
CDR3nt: TGCAGTGCTAGAGATTTTTTTGAGACTAGCCTTACTGAGCAGTTCTTC
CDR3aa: CSARDFFETSLTEQFF

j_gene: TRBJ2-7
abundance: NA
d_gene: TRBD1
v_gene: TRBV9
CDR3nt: TGTGCCAGCAGCGCGAAGGACAGGGACTCCTACGAGCAGTACTTC
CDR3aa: CASSAKDRDSYEQYF

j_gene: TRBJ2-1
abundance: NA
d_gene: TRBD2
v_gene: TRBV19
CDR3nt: TGTGCCAGTAGTATAGATTCGGGCGGGAGCCACTCCTACAATGAGCAGTTCTTC
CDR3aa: CASSIDSGGSHSYNEQFF

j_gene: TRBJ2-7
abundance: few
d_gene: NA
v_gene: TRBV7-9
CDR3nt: TGTGCCAGCAGCTTGTCGGATCAGAACGAGCAGTACTTC
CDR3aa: CASSLSDQNEQYF

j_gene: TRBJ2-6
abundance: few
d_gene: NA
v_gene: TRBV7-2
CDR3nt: TGTGCCAGCAGCTTAGTTCCCGGGGCCAACGTCCTGACTTTC
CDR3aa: CASSLVPGANVLTF

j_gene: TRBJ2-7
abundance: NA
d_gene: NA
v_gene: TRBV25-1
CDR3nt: TGTGCCAGCAGCCTGTCGGGGATCGGCTACGAGCAGTACTTC
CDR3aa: CASSLSGIGYEQYF